This T cell receptor (beta chain) derives from a study of T cell responses to AZD1222 COVID-19 vaccine. Whole-study findings and limits: No day 14 peak samples; only post-peak repertoires were characterized. Nearly half of unique spike-specific TCRs reportedly avoided B.1.351 and B.1.1.7 mutated regions. Following two doses of AZD1222, Spike-specific TCR breadth and depth rose. Seropositivity was recorded at baseline in only six AZD1222 recipients.

TCRdb's copy holds only in-frame clones and misses some; the assay was immunoSEQ multiplex PCR. The sample lists roughly 90,000 clones, under 95% occurring once. This clone was counted a few times. Its antigen is unknown. The same CDR3 also results from other DNA sequences found in this sample. The CDR3 has 14 residues. Per the germline V gene, CDR1 is ENHRY and CDR2 is SYGVKD. V lost 0 bases, J lost 7 bases, and 4 bases stayed unmatched. The V gene is TRBV10-3, the J gene TRBJ1-2, with TRBD1 matching over 8 bases. The input for sequencing was peripheral blood, taken on day 0 of MenACWY control vaccination. The sequence came from an adult in good health. The chain's CDR3 is CAISESQGARGYTF. CDR3 DNA: TGTGCCATCAGTGAGTCCCAGGGGGCACGTGGCTACACCTTC.